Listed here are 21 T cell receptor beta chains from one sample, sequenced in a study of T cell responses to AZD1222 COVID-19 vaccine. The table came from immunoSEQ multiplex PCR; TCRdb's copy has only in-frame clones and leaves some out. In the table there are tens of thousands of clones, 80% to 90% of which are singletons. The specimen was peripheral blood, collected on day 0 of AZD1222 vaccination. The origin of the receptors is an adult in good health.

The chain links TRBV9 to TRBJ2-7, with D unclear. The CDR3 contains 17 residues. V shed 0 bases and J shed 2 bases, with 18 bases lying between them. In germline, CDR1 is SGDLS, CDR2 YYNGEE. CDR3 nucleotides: TGTGCCAGCAGCGTAGGTCTTCGTGTGGCAGCTACCTACGAGCAGTACTTC. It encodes CASSVGLRVAATYEQYF.

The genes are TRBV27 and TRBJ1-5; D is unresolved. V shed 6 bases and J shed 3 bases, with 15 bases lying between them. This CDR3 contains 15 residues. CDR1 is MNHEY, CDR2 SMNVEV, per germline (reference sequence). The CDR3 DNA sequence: TGTGCCAGCAGGCCACAGCAAGGACCCAATCAGCCCCAGCATTTT. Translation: CASRPQQGPNQPQHF.

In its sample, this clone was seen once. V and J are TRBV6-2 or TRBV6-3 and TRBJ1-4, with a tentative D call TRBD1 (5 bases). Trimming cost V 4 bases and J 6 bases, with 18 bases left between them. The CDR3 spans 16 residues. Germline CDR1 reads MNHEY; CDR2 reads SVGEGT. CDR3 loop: CASSSSHGRGDEKLFF. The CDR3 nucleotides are TGTGCCAGCAGTTCTAGCCATGGACGGGGGGATGAAAAACTGTTTTTT.

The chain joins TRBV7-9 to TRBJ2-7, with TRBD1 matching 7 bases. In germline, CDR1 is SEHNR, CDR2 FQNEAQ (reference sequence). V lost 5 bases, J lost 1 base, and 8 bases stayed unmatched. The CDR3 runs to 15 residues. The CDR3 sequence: CASSRLGDRSYEQYF. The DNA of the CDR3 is TGTGCCAGCAGCCGCCTCGGGGACAGATCCTACGAGCAGTACTTC.

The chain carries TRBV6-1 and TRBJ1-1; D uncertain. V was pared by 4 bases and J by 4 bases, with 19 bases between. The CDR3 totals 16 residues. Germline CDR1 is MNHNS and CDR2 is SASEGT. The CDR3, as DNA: TGTGCCAGCAGTGGACTTGGCGGGGTGGGGAGCACTGAAGCTTTCTTT. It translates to CASSGLGGVGSTEAFF.

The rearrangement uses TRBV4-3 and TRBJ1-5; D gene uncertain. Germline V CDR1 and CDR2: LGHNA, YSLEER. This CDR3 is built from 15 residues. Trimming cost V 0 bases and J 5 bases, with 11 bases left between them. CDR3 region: CASSQEYDRYQPQHF. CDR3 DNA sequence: TGCGCCAGCAGCCAAGAATACGACCGGTATCAGCCCCAGCATTTT.

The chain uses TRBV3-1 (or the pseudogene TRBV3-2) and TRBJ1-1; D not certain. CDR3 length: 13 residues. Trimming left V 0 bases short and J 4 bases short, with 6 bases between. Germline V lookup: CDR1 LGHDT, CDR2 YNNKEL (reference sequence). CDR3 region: CASSQERRTEAFF. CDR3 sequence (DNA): TGTGCCAGCAGCCAAGAGAGACGCACTGAAGCTTTCTTT.

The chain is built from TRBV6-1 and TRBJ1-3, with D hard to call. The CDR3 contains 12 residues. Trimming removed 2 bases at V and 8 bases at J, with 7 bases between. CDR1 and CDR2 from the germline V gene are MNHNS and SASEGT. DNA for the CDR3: TGTGCCAGCAGTGAACTTGGGGACACCATATATTTT. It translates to CASSELGDTIYF.

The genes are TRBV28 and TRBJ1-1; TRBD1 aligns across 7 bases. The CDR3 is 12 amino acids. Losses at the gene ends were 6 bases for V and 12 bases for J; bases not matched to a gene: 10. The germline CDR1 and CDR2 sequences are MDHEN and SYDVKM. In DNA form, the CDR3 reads TGTGCCAGCAGAACCGGGACAGTCGCATCTTTCTTT. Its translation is CASRTGTVASFF. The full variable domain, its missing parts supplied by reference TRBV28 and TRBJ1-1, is DVKVTQSSRYLVKRTGEKVFLECVQDMDHENMFWYRQDPGLGLRLIYFSYDVKMKEKGDIPEGYSVSREKKERFSLILESASTNQTSMYLCASRTGTVASFFGQGTRLTVV.

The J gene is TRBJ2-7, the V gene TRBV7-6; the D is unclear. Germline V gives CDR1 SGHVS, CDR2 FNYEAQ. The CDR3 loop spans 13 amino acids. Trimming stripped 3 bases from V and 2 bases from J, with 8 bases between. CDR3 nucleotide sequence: TGTGCCAGCAGCTTGGCAGGAGCCTACGAGCAGTACTTC. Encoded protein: CASSLAGAYEQYF. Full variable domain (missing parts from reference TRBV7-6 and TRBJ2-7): GAGVSQSPRYKVTKRGQDVALRCDPISGHVSLYWYRQALGQGPEFLTYFNYEAQQDKSGLPNDRFSAERPEGSISTLTIQRTEQRDSAMYRCASSLAGAYEQYFGPGTRLTVT.

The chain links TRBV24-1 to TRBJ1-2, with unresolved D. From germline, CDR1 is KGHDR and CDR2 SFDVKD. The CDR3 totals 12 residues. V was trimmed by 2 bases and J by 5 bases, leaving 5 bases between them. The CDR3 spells CATSDSTYGYTF. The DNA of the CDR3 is TGTGCCACCAGTGATTCAACATATGGCTACACCTTC.

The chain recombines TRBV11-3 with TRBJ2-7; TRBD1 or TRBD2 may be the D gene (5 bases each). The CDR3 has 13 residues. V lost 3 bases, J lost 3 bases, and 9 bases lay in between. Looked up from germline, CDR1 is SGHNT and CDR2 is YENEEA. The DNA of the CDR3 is TGTGCCAGCAGCTTGAGGGGCAGCTACGAGCAGTACTTC. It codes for CASSLRGSYEQYF. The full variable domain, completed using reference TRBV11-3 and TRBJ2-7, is EAGVVQSPRYKIIEKKQPVAFWCNPISGHNTLYWYLQNLGQGPELLIRYENEEAVDDSQLPKDRFSAERLKGVDSTLKIQPAELGDSAVYLCASSLRGSYEQYFGPGTRLTVT.

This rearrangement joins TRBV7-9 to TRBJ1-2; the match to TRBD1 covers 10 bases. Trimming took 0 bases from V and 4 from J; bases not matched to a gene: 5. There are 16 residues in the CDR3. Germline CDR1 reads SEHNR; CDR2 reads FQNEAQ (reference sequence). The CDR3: CASSLATGGQGYGYTF. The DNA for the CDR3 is TGTGCCAGCAGCTTAGCGACAGGGGGCCAAGGCTATGGCTACACCTTC. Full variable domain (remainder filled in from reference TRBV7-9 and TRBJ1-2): DTGVSQNPRHKITKRGQNVTFRCDPISEHNRLYWYRQTLGQGPEFLTYFQNEAQLEKSRLLSDRFSAERPKGSFSTLEIQRTEQGDSAMYLCASSLATGGQGYGYTFGSGTRLTVV.

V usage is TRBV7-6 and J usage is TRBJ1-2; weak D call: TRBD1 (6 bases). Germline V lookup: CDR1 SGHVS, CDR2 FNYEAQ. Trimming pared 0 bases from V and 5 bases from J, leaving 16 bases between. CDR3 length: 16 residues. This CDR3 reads CASSLAPSGGPYGYTF. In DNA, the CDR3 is TGTGCCAGCAGCTTAGCGCCCTCCGGGGGCCCTTATGGCTACACCTTC.

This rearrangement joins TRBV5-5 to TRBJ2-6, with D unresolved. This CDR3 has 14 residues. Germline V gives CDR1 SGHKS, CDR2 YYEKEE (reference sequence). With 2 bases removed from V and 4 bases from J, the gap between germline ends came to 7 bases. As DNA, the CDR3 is TGTGCCAGCAGCTTATCTTCCGGGGCCAACGTCCTGACTTTC. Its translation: CASSLSSGANVLTF.

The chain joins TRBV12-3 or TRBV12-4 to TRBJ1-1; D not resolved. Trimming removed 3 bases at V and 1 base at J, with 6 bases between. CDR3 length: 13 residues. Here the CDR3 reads CASSFRQNTEAFF. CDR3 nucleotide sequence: TGTGCCAGCAGTTTCAGACAGAACACTGAAGCTTTCTTT.

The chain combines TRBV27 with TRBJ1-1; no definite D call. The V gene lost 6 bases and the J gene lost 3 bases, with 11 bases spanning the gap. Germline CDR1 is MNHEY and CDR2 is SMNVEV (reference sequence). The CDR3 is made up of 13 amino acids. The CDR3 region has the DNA TGTGCCAGCAGGGGGTATTTCGACACTGAAGCTTTCTTT. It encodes CASRGYFDTEAFF.

CDR3 sequence: CASSLVGLETSTDTQYF. Here the CDR3 DNA reads TGTGCCAGCAGCTTGGTGGGACTAGAAACTTCCACAGATACGCAGTATTTT. This chain uses TRBV5-4 with TRBJ2-3; 8 nucleotides line up with TRBD2. Germline V gives CDR1 SGHNT, CDR2 YYREEE (reference sequence). This CDR3 spans 17 amino acids. J was trimmed by 2 bases and V by 0 bases; bases with no gene match: 8.

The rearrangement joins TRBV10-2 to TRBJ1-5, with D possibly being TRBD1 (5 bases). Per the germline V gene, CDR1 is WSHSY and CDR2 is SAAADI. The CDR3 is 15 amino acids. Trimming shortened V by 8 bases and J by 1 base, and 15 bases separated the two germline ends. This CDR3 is CASRTGGVSNQPQHF. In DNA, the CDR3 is TGCGCCAGCCGCACGGGGGGGGTGAGCAATCAGCCCCAGCATTTT.

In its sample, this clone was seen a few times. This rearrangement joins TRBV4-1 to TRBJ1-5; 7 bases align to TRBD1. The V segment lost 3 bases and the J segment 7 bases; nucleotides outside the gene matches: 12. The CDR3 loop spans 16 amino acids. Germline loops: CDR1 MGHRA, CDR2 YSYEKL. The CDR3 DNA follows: TGCGCCAGCAGCCAGGATGCCGACAGGGCTGTCCAGCCCCAGCATTTT. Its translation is CASSQDADRAVQPQHF.

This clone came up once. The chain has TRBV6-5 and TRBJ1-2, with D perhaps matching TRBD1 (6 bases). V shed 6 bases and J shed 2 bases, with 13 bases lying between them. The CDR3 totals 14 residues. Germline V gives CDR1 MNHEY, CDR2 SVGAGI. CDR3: CASRPRDKNYGYTF. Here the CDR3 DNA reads TGTGCCAGCAGACCGCGGGACAAAAACTATGGCTACACCTTC.